These 5 T cell receptor beta chains share one sample of origin, sequenced in a study of T cell responses to AZD1222 COVID-19 vaccine. The method was immunoSEQ multiplex PCR; TCRdb's version includes in-frame clones alone and lacks a portion of them. This table holds around 76,000 clones, roughly 84% found once. The starting material was peripheral blood, obtained on day 0 of AZD1222 vaccination. The source is an adult in good health.

The chain links TRBV19 to TRBJ2-7; weak D call: TRBD2 (6 bases). V shed 3 bases and J shed 6 bases, with 15 bases lying between them. The germline V gene has CDR1 LNHDA and CDR2 SQIVND (reference sequence). This CDR3 contains 14 residues. The chain's CDR3 is CASSIGGTEGEQYF. The CDR3 DNA sequence: TGTGCCAGTAGTATTGGGGGGACCGAGGGCGAGCAGTACTTC.

V gene TRBV5-8 combines with J gene TRBJ2-3, with D perhaps TRBD2 (6 bases). There are 17 residues in the CDR3. Germline V gene sequence: CDR1 SGHTS, CDR2 YDEGEE. The V end was cut by 4 bases, the J end by 0 bases, with 18 bases between. CDR3 sequence: CASSPRHRDSSTDTQYF. CDR3 nucleotide sequence: TGTGCCAGCAGCCCCCGACACCGGGACTCTAGCACAGATACGCAGTATTTT. Full variable domain (remainder filled in from reference TRBV5-8 and TRBJ2-3): EAGVTQSPTHLIKTRGQQATLRCSPISGHTSVYWYQQALGLGLQFLLWYDEGEERNRGNFPPRFSGRQFPNYSSELNVNALELEDSALYLCASSPRHRDSSTDTQYFGPGTRLTVL.

V is TRBV3-1 (or the pseudogene TRBV3-2) and J is TRBJ2-7; D gene unclear. The germline V gene has CDR1 LGHDT and CDR2 YNNKEL (reference sequence). This CDR3 contains 16 residues. V lost 2 bases to trimming and J lost 6 bases, with 20 bases between them. CDR3 DNA sequence: TGTGCCAGCAGCCAACCTACAGCGCCCGGAACGCGCGAGCAGTACTTC. This sequence encodes CASSQPTAPGTREQYF.

This clone was counted a few times. The chain has TRBV6-5 and TRBJ2-1, with D tentatively TRBD2 (6 bases). Between the trimmed V and J ends, which lost 2 bases and 4 bases, there was a span of 9 bases. Germline CDR1 MNHEY, CDR2 SVGAGI. This CDR3 has 14 amino acids. The CDR3 DNA is TGTGCCAGCAGTTACGGGACTGGGTACAATGAGCAGTTCTTC. This gives the protein CASSYGTGYNEQFF.

V gene TRBV3-1 (or the pseudogene TRBV3-2) combines with J gene TRBJ1-4; D is unresolved. Deletions cut 0 bases from V and 3 bases from J, with 8 bases between. The germline CDR1 and CDR2 sequences are LGHDT and YNNKEL (reference sequence). This CDR3 spans 15 amino acids. The DNA for the CDR3 is TGTGCCAGCAGCCAAGAGGAGGGATCTAATGAAAAACTGTTTTTT. As protein: CASSQEEGSNEKLFF.